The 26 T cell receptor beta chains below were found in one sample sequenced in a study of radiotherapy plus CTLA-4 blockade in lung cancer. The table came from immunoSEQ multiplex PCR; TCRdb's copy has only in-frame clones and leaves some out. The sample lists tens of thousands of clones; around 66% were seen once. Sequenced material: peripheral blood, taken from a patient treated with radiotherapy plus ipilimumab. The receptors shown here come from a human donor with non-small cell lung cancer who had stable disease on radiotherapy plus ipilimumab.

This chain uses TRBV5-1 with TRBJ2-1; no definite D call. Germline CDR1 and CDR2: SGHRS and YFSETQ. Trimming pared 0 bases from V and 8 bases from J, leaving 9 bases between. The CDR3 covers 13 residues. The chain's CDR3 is CASSLGPRDEQFF. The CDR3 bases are TGCGCCAGCAGCTTGGGTCCTCGGGATGAGCAGTTCTTC.

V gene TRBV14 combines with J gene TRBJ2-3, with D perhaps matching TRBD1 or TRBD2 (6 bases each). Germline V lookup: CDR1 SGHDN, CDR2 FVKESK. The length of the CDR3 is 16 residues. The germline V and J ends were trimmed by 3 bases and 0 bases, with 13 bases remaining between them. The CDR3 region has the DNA TGTGCCAGCAGCCAGACAAGGAGGGGGAGCACAGATACGCAGTATTTT. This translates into CASSQTRRGSTDTQYF. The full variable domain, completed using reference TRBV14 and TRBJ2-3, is EAGVTQFPSHSVIEKGQTVTLRCDPISGHDNLYWYRRVMGKEIKFLLHFVKESKQDESGMPNNRFLAERTGGTYSTLKVQPAELEDSGVYFCASSQTRRGSTDTQYFGPGTRLTVL.

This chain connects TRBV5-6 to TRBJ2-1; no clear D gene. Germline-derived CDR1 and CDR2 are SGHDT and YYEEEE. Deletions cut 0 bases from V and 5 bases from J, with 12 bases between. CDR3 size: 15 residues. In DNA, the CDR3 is TGTGCCAGCAGCTTGGCTGGTGGCCGGAACAATGAGCAGTTCTTC. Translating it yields CASSLAGGRNNEQFF.

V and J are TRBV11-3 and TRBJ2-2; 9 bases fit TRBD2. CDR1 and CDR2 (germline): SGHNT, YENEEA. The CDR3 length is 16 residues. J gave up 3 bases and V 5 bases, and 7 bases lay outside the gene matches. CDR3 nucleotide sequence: TGTGCCAGCAGCCCCGGACTAGCGCCCCACACCGGGGAGCTGTTTTTT. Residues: CASSPGLAPHTGELFF.

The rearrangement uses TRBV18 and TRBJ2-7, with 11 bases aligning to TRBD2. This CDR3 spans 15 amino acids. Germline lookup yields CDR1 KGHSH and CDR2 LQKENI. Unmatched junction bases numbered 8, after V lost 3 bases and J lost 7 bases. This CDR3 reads CASSPSGLAVREQYF. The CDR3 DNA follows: TGTGCCAGCTCACCGTCGGGACTAGCGGTACGGGAGCAGTACTTC.

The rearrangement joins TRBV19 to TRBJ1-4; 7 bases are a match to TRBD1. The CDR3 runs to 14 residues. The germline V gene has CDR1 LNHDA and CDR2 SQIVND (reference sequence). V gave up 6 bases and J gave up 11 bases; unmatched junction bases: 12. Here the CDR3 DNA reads TGTGCCAGTAGCGATCCCTTACAGGGGAGTAAACTGTTTTTT. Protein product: CASSDPLQGSKLFF.

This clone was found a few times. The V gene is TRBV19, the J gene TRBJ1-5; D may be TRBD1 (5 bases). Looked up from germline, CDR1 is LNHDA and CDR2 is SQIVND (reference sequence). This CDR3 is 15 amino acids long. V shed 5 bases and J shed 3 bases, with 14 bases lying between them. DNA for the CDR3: TGTGCCAGTAGTCGCCCAGGGACGGCCAATCAGCCCCAGCATTTT. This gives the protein CASSRPGTANQPQHF.

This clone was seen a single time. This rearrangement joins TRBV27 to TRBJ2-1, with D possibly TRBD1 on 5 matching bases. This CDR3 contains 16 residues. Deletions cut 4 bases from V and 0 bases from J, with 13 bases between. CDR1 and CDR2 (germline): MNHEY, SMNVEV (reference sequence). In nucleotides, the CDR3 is TGTGCCAGCAGTTCGGCAGGGTCCAGCTCCTACAATGAGCAGTTCTTC. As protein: CASSSAGSSSYNEQFF.

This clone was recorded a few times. DNA for the CDR3: TGTGCCAGCAGAAGGCCGGGTTCGGGACAGCCCCAGCATTTT. It is translated as CASRRPGSGQPQHF. The V call is TRBV27, the J call TRBJ1-5; no reliable D call. Germline CDR1 reads MNHEY; CDR2 reads SMNVEV (reference sequence). CDR3 length equals 14 residues. V was clipped by 6 bases and J by 7 bases, with 16 bases between them.

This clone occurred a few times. CDR3 nucleotide sequence: TGTGCCAGCAGCCCCAGCGGGAGGTTAGAGACCCAGTACTTC. This codes for CASSPSGRLETQYF. The rearrangement uses TRBV7-9 and TRBJ2-5; TRBD2 matches 9 bases. The CDR3 has 14 residues. Germline assignment: CDR1 SEHNR and CDR2 FQNEAQ (reference sequence). V was clipped by 5 bases and J by 4 bases; unmatched bases: 5.

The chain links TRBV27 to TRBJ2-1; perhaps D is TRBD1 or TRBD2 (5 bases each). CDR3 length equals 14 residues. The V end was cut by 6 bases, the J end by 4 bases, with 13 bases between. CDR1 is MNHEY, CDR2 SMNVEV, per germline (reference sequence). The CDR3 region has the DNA TGTGCCAGCAGGGTCGGGACCGAGTACAATGAGCAGTTCTTC. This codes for CASRVGTEYNEQFF.

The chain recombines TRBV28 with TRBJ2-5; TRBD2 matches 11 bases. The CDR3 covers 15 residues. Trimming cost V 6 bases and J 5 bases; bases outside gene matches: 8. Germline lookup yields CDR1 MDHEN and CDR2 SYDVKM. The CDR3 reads CASRTSGGRGETQYF. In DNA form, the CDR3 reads TGTGCCAGCAGAACTAGCGGGGGCCGGGGGGAGACCCAGTACTTC.

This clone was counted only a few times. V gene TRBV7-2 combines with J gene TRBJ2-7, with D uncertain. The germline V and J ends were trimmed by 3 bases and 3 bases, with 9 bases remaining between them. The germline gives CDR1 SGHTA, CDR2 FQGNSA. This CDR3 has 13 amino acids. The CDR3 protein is CASSLLRRYEQYF. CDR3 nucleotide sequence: TGTGCCAGCAGCTTGCTAAGACGCTACGAGCAGTACTTC. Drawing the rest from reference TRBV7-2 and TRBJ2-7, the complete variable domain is GAGVSQSPSNKVTEKGKDVELRCDPISGHTALYWYRQSLGQGLEFLIYFQGNSAPDKSGLPSDRFSAERTGGSVSTLTIQRTQQEDSAVYLCASSLLRRYEQYFGPGTRLTVT.

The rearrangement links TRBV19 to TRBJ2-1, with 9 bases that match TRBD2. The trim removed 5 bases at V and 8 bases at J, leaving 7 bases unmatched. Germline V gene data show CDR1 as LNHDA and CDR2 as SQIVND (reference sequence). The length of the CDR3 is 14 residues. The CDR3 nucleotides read TGTGCCAGTAGTGATAGCGGGAGAGGCTATGAGCAGTTCTTC. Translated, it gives CASSDSGRGYEQFF.

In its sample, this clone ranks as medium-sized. In DNA form, the CDR3 reads TGTGCCAGCAGCTGGACCGAACCAAGCACAGATACGCAGTATTTT. Amino acid sequence: CASSWTEPSTDTQYF. This chain connects TRBV2 to TRBJ2-3; D not resolved. The CDR3 contains 15 residues. The V gene lost 6 bases and the J gene lost 0 bases, with 13 bases spanning the gap. Germline V gene sequence: CDR1 SNHLY, CDR2 FYNNEI.

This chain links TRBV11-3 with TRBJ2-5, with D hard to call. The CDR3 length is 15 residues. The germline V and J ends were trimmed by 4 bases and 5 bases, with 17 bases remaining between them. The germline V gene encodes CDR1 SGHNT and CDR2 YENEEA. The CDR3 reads CASSYTRLGSETQYF. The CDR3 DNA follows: TGTGCCAGCAGCTACACCCGTCTTGGCTCGGAGACCCAGTACTTC.

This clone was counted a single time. The CDR3 protein is CASSPRSSSFWNEQFF. CDR3 bases: TGCGCCAGCAGCCCGCGGAGCTCTAGCTTTTGGAATGAGCAGTTCTTC. The chain recombines TRBV5-1 with TRBJ2-1, with D possibly matching TRBD2 (5 bases). This CDR3 spans 16 amino acids. Germline V gene sequence: CDR1 SGHRS, CDR2 YFSETQ. V was pared by 4 bases and J by 7 bases, with 21 bases between.

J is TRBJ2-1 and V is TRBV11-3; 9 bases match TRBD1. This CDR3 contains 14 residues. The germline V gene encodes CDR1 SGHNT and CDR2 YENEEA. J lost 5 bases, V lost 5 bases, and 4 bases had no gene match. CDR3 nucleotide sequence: TGTGCCAGCAGCCCCCGGGACAGGGACAATGAGCAGTTCTTC. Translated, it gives CASSPRDRDNEQFF.

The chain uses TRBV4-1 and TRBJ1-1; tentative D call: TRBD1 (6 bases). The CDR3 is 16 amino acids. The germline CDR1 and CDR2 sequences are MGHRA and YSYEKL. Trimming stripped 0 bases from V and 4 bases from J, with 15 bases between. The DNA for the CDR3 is TGCGCCAGCAGCCAAGACGCGTCGGGGGGCGGCACTGAAGCTTTCTTT. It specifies CASSQDASGGGTEAFF.

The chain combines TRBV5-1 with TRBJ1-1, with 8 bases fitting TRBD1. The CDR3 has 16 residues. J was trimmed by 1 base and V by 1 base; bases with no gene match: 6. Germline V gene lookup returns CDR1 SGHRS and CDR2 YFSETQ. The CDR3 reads CASSLRQGASNTEAFF. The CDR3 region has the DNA TGCGCCAGCAGCTTGAGGCAGGGGGCCTCGAACACTGAAGCTTTCTTT.

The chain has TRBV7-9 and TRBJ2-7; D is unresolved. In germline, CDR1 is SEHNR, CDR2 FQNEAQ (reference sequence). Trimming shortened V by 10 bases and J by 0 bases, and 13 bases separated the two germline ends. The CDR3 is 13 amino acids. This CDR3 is CATAAVLSYEQYF. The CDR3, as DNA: TGTGCCACCGCGGCGGTTCTCTCCTACGAGCAGTACTTC. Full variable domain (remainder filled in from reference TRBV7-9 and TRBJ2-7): DTGVSQNPRHKITKRGQNVTFRCDPISEHNRLYWYRQTLGQGPEFLTYFQNEAQLEKSRLLSDRFSAERPKGSFSTLEIQRTEQGDSAMYLCATAAVLSYEQYFGPGTRLTVT.

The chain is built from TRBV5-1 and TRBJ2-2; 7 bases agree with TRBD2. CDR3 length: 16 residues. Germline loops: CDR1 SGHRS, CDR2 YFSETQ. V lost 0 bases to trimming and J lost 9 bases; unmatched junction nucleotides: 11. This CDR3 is CASSLGASGQTRELFF. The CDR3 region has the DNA TGCGCCAGCAGCTTGGGGGCTAGCGGCCAAACCCGGGAGCTGTTTTTT.

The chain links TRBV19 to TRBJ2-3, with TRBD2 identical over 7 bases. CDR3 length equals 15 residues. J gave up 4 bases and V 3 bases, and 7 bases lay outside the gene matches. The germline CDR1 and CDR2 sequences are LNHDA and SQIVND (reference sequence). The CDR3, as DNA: TGTGCCAGTAGTATGGCGGGAGTAACGTCAGATACGCAGTATTTT. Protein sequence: CASSMAGVTSDTQYF. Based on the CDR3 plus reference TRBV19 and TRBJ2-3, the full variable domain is DGGITQSPKYLFRKEGQNVTLSCEQNLNHDAMYWYRQDPGQGLRLIYYSQIVNDFQKGDIAEGYSVSREKKESFPLTVTSAQKNPTAFYLCASSMAGVTSDTQYFGPGTRLTVL.

CDR3 protein: CASRLAGGAGELFF. CDR3 bases: TGTGCCAGCAGGCTAGCGGGAGGGGCCGGGGAGCTGTTTTTT. V gene TRBV28 combines with J gene TRBJ2-2; TRBD2 aligns across 12 bases. Per germline, CDR1 MDHEN and CDR2 SYDVKM. This CDR3 is built from 14 residues. The V gene end was trimmed by 6 bases and the J gene end by 6 bases; junction bases not matched to a gene: 2.

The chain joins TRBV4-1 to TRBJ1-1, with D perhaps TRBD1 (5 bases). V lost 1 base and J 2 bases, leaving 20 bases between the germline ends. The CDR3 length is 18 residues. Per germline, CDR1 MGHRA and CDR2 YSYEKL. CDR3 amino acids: CASSQGRSFRRVNTEAFF. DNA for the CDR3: TGCGCCAGCAGCCAAGGGAGGAGTTTTCGCAGGGTAAACACTGAAGCTTTCTTT.

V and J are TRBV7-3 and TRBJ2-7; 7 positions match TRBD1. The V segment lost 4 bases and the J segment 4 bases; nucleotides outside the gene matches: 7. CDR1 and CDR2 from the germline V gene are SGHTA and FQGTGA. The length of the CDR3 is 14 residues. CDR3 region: CASSSQGERYEQYF. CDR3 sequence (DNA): TGTGCCAGCAGCTCCCAGGGGGAGAGGTACGAGCAGTACTTC.